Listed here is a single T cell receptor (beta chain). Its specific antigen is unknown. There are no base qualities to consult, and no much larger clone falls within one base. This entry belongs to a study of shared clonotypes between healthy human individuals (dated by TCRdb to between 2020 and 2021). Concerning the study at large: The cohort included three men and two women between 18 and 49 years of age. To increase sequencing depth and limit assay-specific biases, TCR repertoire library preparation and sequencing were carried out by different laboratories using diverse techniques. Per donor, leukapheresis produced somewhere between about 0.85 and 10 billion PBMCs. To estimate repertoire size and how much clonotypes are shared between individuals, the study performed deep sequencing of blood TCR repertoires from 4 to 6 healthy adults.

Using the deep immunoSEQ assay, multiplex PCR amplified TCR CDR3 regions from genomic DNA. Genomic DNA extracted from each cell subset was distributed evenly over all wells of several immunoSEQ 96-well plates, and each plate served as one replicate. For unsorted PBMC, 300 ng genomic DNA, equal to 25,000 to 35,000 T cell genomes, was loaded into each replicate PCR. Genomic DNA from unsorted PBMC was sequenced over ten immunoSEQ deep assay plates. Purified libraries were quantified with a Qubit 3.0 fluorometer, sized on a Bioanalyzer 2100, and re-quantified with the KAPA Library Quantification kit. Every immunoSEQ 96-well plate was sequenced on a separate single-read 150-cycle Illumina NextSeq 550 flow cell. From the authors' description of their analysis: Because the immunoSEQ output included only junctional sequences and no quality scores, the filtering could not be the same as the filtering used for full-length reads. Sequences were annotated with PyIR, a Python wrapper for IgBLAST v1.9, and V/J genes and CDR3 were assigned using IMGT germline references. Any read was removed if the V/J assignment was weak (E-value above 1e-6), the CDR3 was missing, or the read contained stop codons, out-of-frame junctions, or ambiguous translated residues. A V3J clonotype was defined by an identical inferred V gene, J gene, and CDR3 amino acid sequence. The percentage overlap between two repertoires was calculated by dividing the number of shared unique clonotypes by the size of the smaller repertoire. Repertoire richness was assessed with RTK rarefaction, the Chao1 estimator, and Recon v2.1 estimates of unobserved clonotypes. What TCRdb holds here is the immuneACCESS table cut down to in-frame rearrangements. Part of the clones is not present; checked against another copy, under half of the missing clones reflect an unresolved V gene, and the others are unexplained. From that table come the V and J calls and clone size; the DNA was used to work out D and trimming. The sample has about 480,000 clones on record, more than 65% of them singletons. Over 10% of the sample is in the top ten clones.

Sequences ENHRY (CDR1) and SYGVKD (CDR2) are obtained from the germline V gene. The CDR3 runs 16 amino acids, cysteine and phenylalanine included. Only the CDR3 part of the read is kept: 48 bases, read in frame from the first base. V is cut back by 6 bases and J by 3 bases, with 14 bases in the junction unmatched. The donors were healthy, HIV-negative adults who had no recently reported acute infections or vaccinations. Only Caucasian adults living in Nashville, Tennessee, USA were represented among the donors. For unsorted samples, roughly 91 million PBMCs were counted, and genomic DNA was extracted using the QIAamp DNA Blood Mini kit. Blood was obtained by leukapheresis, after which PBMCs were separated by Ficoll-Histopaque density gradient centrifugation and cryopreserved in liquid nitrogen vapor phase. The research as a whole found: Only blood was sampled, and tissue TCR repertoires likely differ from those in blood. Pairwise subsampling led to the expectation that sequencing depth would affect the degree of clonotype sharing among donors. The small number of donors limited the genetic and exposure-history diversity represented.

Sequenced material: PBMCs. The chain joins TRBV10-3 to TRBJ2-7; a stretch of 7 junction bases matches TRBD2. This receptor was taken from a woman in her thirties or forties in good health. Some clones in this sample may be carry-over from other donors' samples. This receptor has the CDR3 CAISDPLRGRDYEQYF. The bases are TGTGCCATCAGCGATCCTCTGCGGGGGAGAGACTACGAGCAGTACTTC.